These 32 T cell receptor beta chains originate from one sample sequenced in a study of identical twins. One entry per CDR3 protein, called by TCRdb with MiXCR from the 5' RACE reads. Of 1,800,000 or so distinct CDR3 sequences listed, more than 30% are singletons. The sample consisted of cord blood. Source of these receptors: a newborn girl in good health.

The sample holds a few counts of this clonotype. The V call is TRBV7-2, the J call TRBJ2-3; 7 nucleotides line up with TRBD2. Looked up from germline, CDR1 is SGHTA and CDR2 is FQGNSA. The junction had 8 bases not matched to a gene; V was cut back by 2 bases and J by 0 bases. There are 17 residues in the CDR3. The CDR3 region has the DNA TGTGCCAGCAGCTTACGGGTGAGAGCGGGGAGCACAGATACGCAGTATTTT. Translating gives CASSLRVRAGSTDTQYF.

Only a few counts were recorded for this clonotype. This chain connects TRBV4-1 to TRBJ2-3; D unresolved. Per the germline V gene, CDR1 is MGHRA and CDR2 is YSYEKL. Trimming left V 2 bases short and J 3 bases short, with 12 bases between. CDR3 size: 15 residues. In nucleotides, the CDR3 is TGCGCCAGCAGCCAATTCGGGTTAGAAACAGATACGCAGTATTTT. Translated, it gives CASSQFGLETDTQYF.

This clonotype was recorded a few times. J is TRBJ1-5 and V is TRBV20-1; possibly TRBD1 for D (5 bases). V lost 6 bases and J 2 bases, leaving 14 bases between the germline ends. CDR3 length: 14 residues. Germline CDR1 and CDR2: DFQATT and SNEGSKA (reference sequence). CDR3 loop: CSASRAGGNQPQHF. The CDR3, as DNA: TGCAGTGCCAGCAGGGCCGGGGGCAATCAGCCCCAGCATTTT.

The rearrangement joins TRBV18 to TRBJ2-5; tentatively, D is TRBD2 (6 bases). Germline V gene data show CDR1 as KGHSH and CDR2 as LQKENI. The CDR3 has 14 residues. Trimming removed 2 bases at V and 0 bases at J, with 7 bases between. The CDR3 sequence is CASSPGTYQETQYF. For the CDR3, the DNA is TGTGCCAGCTCACCAGGGACTTACCAAGAGACCCAGTACTTC.

This clonotype has only a few counts. J is TRBJ1-1 and V is TRBV10-3; tentative D call: TRBD1 (6 bases). Trimming pared 2 bases from V and 8 bases from J, leaving 9 bases between. The germline V gene has CDR1 ENHRY and CDR2 SYGVKD. The CDR3 consists of 12 residues. CDR3: CAISEEGGEAFF. The CDR3 DNA sequence: TGTGCCATCAGTGAGGAGGGGGGCGAAGCTTTCTTT.

This clonotype has a handful of counts. The rearrangement uses TRBV29-1 and TRBJ2-5, with D possibly matching TRBD2 (6 bases). The CDR3 length is 14 residues. V was trimmed by 5 bases and J by 5 bases, leaving 18 bases between them. Germline V gives CDR1 SQVTM, CDR2 ANQGSEA. This CDR3 is CSVSRGGAGETQYF. The CDR3 coding sequence is TGCAGCGTTTCGAGAGGAGGGGCAGGGGAGACCCAGTACTTC.

At least ten counts were recorded for this clonotype. The V and J genes are TRBV7-8 and TRBJ2-1; D unresolved. The germline V and J ends were trimmed by 0 bases and 7 bases, with 7 bases remaining between them. Germline assignment: CDR1 SGHVS and CDR2 FQNEAQ. This CDR3 has 13 residues. The CDR3: CASSLAYRNEQFF. CDR3 in DNA: TGTGCCAGCAGCTTAGCGTATCGGAATGAGCAGTTCTTC.

The chain couples TRBV5-1 to TRBJ2-1; 12 positions match TRBD2. The CDR3 runs 14 residues. Trimming cost V 4 bases and J 8 bases; bases outside gene matches: 4. Per germline, CDR1 SGHRS and CDR2 YFSETQ. The DNA for the CDR3 is TGCGCCAGCAGCGGACTAGCGGGGTTCGATGAGCAGTTCTTC. The encoded protein is CASSGLAGFDEQFF. Full variable domain (missing parts from reference TRBV5-1 and TRBJ2-1): KAGVTQTPRYLIKTRGQQVTLSCSPISGHRSVSWYQQTPGQGLQFLFEYFSETQRNKGNFPGRFSGRQFSNSRSEMNVSTLELGDSALYLCASSGLAGFDEQFFGPGTRLTVL.

This chain links TRBV4-1 with TRBJ2-1; TRBD1 matches 7 bases. Germline trimming cut 4 bases from V and 4 bases from J; bases unmatched to any gene: 10. CDR1 and CDR2 (germline): MGHRA, YSYEKL. The CDR3 spans 16 residues. The CDR3 here is CASSRPRQGDYNEQFF. The DNA for the CDR3 is TGCGCCAGCAGCCGACCCAGACAGGGAGATTACAATGAGCAGTTCTTC.

This clonotype was observed a handful of times. The chain carries TRBV20-1 and TRBJ2-5; D gene uncertain. Trimming left V 5 bases short and J 2 bases short, with 12 bases between. Germline assignment: CDR1 DFQATT and CDR2 SNEGSKA (reference sequence). CDR3 size: 13 residues. The chain's CDR3 is CSAGPSTQETQYF. CDR3 coding DNA: TGCAGTGCTGGACCCTCCACTCAAGAGACCCAGTACTTC.

This clonotype was counted a single time. Sequence at one end of the junction differs from germline and may be a read error. V gene TRBV12-3 or TRBV12-4 combines with J gene TRBJ2-1; D not certain. CDR3 length: 12 residues. In DNA form, the CDR3 reads TGTGCCAGCAGTTTAGGTTACAATGAGGAGTTCTTC. Translating gives CASSLGYNEEFF.

The chain carries TRBV20-1 and TRBJ1-4; D is perhaps TRBD1 (5 bases). The CDR3 has 11 amino acids. Germline CDR1 is DFQATT and CDR2 is SNEGSKA (reference sequence). V was pared by 3 bases and J by 12 bases, with 11 bases between. The CDR3 spells CSARGDGQLFF. CDR3 sequence (DNA): TGCAGTGCTAGGGGGGACGGGCAACTGTTTTTT.

This clonotype was recorded only once. The chain joins TRBV20-1 to TRBJ2-1; D perhaps matches TRBD2 (6 bases). This CDR3 region has 14 residues. The germline gives CDR1 DFQATT, CDR2 SNEGSKA (reference sequence). Trimming removed 4 bases from V and 5 bases from J, with 15 bases in between. The CDR3 reads CSANPRGKHNEQFF. The CDR3, as DNA: TGCAGTGCTAACCCTCGCGGGAAGCACAATGAGCAGTTCTTC.

This clonotype was seen a handful of times. CDR3 loop: CAISEHGSTDTQYF. CDR3 nucleotides: TGTGCCATCAGTGAGCATGGGAGCACAGATACGCAGTATTTT. The chain joins TRBV10-3 to TRBJ2-3; D is ambiguous. V was trimmed by 2 bases and J by 0 bases, leaving 6 bases between them. This CDR3 comprises 14 residues. Per germline, CDR1 ENHRY and CDR2 SYGVKD.

This clonotype was seen a few times. The chain carries TRBV12-3 or TRBV12-4 and TRBJ2-3; D might be TRBD2 (6 bases). V gave up 3 bases and J gave up 0 bases, with 13 bases separating them. This CDR3 contains 16 residues. The CDR3 region is CASSFFGGTSTDTQYF. The CDR3 DNA follows: TGTGCCAGCAGTTTCTTCGGCGGGACTAGCACAGATACGCAGTATTTT.

This clonotype was detected ten times or more. The V gene is TRBV5-1, the J gene TRBJ2-7, with 8 bases lining up with TRBD1. The CDR3 spans 13 residues. V trimming: 2 bases; J trimming: 3 bases; junction bases outside the gene matches: 1. The germline V gene has CDR1 SGHRS and CDR2 YFSETQ. CDR3 in DNA: TGCGCCAGCAGCTTACAGGGGGACTACGAGCAGTACTTC. The encoded protein is CASSLQGDYEQYF.

This clonotype was observed a handful of times. The chain links TRBV2 to TRBJ2-7; 9 nucleotides line up with TRBD2. V was pared by 3 bases and J by 2 bases, with 5 bases of the junction left unmatched. The germline V gene has CDR1 SNHLY and CDR2 FYNNEI. CDR3 size: 15 residues. CDR3 nucleotides: TGTGCCAGCAGTGATACCGCGGGAGGGACCTACGAGCAGTACTTC. It encodes CASSDTAGGTYEQYF.

This clonotype was seen only a few times. The chain is built from TRBV11-2 and TRBJ2-3; D gene ambiguous. CDR1 is SGHAT, CDR2 FQNNGV, per germline. There are 13 residues in the CDR3. V lost 5 bases and J 11 bases, leaving 17 bases between the germline ends. The CDR3 loop is CASSQDPRRRQYF. The CDR3 DNA reads TGTGCCAGCAGCCAAGACCCCCGCCGAAGGCAGTATTTT.

The V gene is TRBV29-1, the J gene TRBJ1-1; D gene uncertain. V shed 8 bases and J shed 5 bases, with 12 bases lying between them. The CDR3 totals 11 residues. In germline, CDR1 is SQVTM, CDR2 ANQGSEA. CDR3 nucleotides: TGCAGCTTTCGGTCGGGAACTGAAGCTTTCTTT. It encodes CSFRSGTEAFF.

The chain links TRBV20-1 to TRBJ2-3; no firm D call. The length of the CDR3 is 13 residues. V lost 3 bases, J lost 6 bases, and 13 bases lay in between. Germline values: CDR1 DFQATT, CDR2 SNEGSKA (reference sequence). Written as DNA, the CDR3 is TGCAGTGCTAGGACTGCATCCATCGATACGCAGTATTTT. Translated, it gives CSARTASIDTQYF.

The V gene is TRBV2, the J gene TRBJ1-1; 7 bases map to TRBD1. In germline, CDR1 is SNHLY, CDR2 FYNNEI. The CDR3 has 17 residues. V was pared by 7 bases and J by 2 bases, with 16 bases of the junction left unmatched. This CDR3 is CASTQRSPGQTNTEAFF. In nucleotides, the CDR3 is TGTGCCAGCACCCAAAGGTCCCCGGGACAGACAAACACTGAAGCTTTCTTT.

This chain connects TRBV5-4 to TRBJ2-2; D ambiguous. The CDR3 runs 15 residues. The V gene's germline CDR1 is SGHNT and CDR2 YYREEE (reference sequence). Trimming cost V 0 bases and J 0 bases, with 6 bases left between them. DNA for the CDR3: TGTGCCAGCAGCTTGGGGTCGACGAACACCGGGGAGCTGTTTTTT. It translates to CASSLGSTNTGELFF.

The table lists this clonotype with a few counts. J is TRBJ1-4 and V is TRBV4-1; 9 nucleotides align to TRBD1. Germline V lookup: CDR1 MGHRA, CDR2 YSYEKL. V trimming: 4 bases; J trimming: 7 bases; junction bases outside the gene matches: 7. The CDR3 has 15 residues. CDR3 protein: CASSLSGTGFEKLFF. As DNA, the CDR3 is TGCGCCAGCAGCCTATCCGGGACAGGGTTTGAAAAACTGTTTTTT.

This clonotype was found a few times. The genes are TRBV20-1 and TRBJ2-5; possibly TRBD2 for D (7 bases). The germline gives CDR1 DFQATT, CDR2 SNEGSKA (reference sequence). The CDR3 is 14 amino acids. The V end was cut by 2 bases, the J end by 11 bases, with 21 bases between. CDR3 residues: CSARRGAHHNEQYF. DNA for the CDR3: TGCAGTGCTAGACGGGGGGCCCACCACAATGAGCAGTACTTC.

J is TRBJ2-5 and V is TRBV4-2, with 14 bases aligning to TRBD2. This CDR3 comprises 15 residues. V lost 0 bases, J lost 13 bases, and 7 bases stayed unmatched. Germline-derived CDR1 and CDR2 are LGHNA and YNFKEQ. The CDR3 DNA follows: TGTGCCAGCAGCCAAGAAGGGACTAGCGGGAGCGTTCTGTACTTC. Protein: CASSQEGTSGSVLYF.

Regarding this clonotype: Sequence at one end of the junction differs from germline and may be a read error. The chain carries TRBV7-9 and TRBJ1-2; perhaps TRBD1 as D (6 bases). Germline loops: CDR1 SEHNR, CDR2 FQNEAQ (reference sequence). The CDR3 runs to 15 residues. The CDR3 nucleotides are TGTGCCAGCAGCTCCCGACAGGCCCCTTTGAATGGCCACACCTTC. It is translated as CASSSRQAPLNGHTF.

The rearrangement links TRBV4-1 to TRBJ2-7, with D unclear. The CDR3 spans 16 residues. From germline, CDR1 is MGHRA and CDR2 YSYEKL. The ends were cut back, 4 bases at V and 0 bases at J, with 16 bases in the middle. The CDR3 DNA reads as TGCGCCAGCAGCCCCAATATCCAGGCCAGCTCCTACGAGCAGTACTTC. This encodes CASSPNIQASSYEQYF.

The table lists this clonotype with many counts. The chain has TRBV28 and TRBJ2-1; D perhaps matches TRBD1 (5 bases). Trimming took 3 bases from V and 7 from J, leaving 10 bases between them. CDR1 is MDHEN, CDR2 SYDVKM, per germline. The CDR3 covers 13 residues. The CDR3, as DNA: TGTGCCAGCAGTTTGTCTGGGGCGAATGAGCAGTTCTTC. Its protein is CASSLSGANEQFF.

The chain combines TRBV4-2 with TRBJ2-1, with TRBD2 matching 14 bases. The germline V gene has CDR1 LGHNA and CDR2 YNFKEQ. The CDR3 contains 17 residues. Trimming at V came to 3 bases and at J to 0 bases, leaving 1 base not matched to a gene. CDR3 region: CASSHGTSGGSYNEQFF. The CDR3 DNA reads TGTGCCAGCAGCCATGGGACTAGCGGGGGCTCCTACAATGAGCAGTTCTTC.

The chain uses TRBV27 and TRBJ2-7; TRBD1 might be the D (5 bases). The CDR3 totals 15 residues. Trimming shortened V by 4 bases and J by 1 base, and 14 bases separated the two germline ends. CDR1 MNHEY and CDR2 SMNVEV come from the germline V gene (reference sequence). CDR3 region: CASSSPRQGSYEQYF. As DNA, the CDR3 is TGTGCCAGCAGTTCCCCCCGCCAGGGTTCCTACGAGCAGTACTTC.

The chain has TRBV10-3 and TRBJ2-7, with TRBD1 identical over 7 bases. CDR1 is ENHRY, CDR2 SYGVKD, per germline. J was trimmed by 3 bases and V by 10 bases; bases with no gene match: 9. CDR3 length: 13 amino acids. This chain's CDR3 is CATRDRAFYEQYF. CDR3 nucleotide sequence: TGTGCCACCCGGGACAGAGCTTTCTACGAGCAGTACTTC.

This chain uses TRBV11-1 with TRBJ1-1, with D hard to call. The germline CDR1 and CDR2 sequences are SGHAT and FQDESV (reference sequence). The ends were cut back, 1 base at V and 0 bases at J, with 9 bases in the middle. This CDR3 is built from 15 residues. CDR3 in DNA: TGTGCCAGCAGCTTAGGGACTCCTATGAACACTGAAGCTTTCTTT. Amino acid sequence: CASSLGTPMNTEAFF.